These T cell receptor beta chains were read from a single sample in a study of blood T cell repertoires in COVID-19. Sequencing used immunoSEQ multiplex PCR; TCRdb keeps in-frame clones, though not all of them. The table includes about 270,000 clones, roughly 84% detected once. Specimen: peripheral blood. The receptors shown here come from a woman between 18 and 29 years old with acute or convalescent COVID-19. Each CDR3 is given with its conserved first and last residue. The D gene is left open where the match is weak. Clone size appears in some rows only: once, few, many, or a class for an expanded clone.

size	D	V	J	CDR3	DNA
NA	TRBD2	TRBV13	TRBJ2-5	CASSPQGSGRKETQYF	TGTGCCAGCAGCCCGCAGGGTAGCGGGAGGAAAGAGACCCAGTACTTC
many	NA	TRBV13	TRBJ2-6	CASKQSSGANVLTF	TGTGCCAGCAAGCAAAGCTCTGGGGCCAACGTCCTGACTTTC
NA	NA	TRBV5-5	TRBJ2-2	CASSLDRDGELFF	TGTGCCAGCAGCTTGGACAGGGACGGGGAGCTGTTTTTT
NA	TRBD1	TRBV6-1	TRBJ1-4	CASGEDRVGGKLFF	TGTGCCAGCGGGGAGGACAGGGTAGGAGGAAAACTGTTTTTT
NA	TRBD2	TRBV28	TRBJ2-1	CASSFGGDYNEQFF	TGTGCCAGCAGTTTCGGGGGGGACTACAATGAGCAGTTCTTC
NA	TRBD1	TRBV28	TRBJ1-1	CASGTGGANTEAFF	TGTGCCAGCGGGACAGGGGGCGCGAACACTGAAGCTTTCTTT
few	NA	TRBV18	TRBJ1-1	CASSLAGRVNTEAFF	TGTGCCAGCTCACTAGCGGGACGGGTGAACACTGAAGCTTTCTTT
few	TRBD2	TRBV7-9	TRBJ2-3	CASSLNRTSVLDTQYF	TGTGCCAGCAGCCTGAATCGGACTAGCGTGTTAGATACGCAGTATTTT
once	TRBD1	TRBV7-9	TRBJ2-1	CASRQGVYNEQFF	TGTGCCAGCAGGCAGGGGGTCTACAATGAGCAGTTCTTC
NA	TRBD2	TRBV20-1	TRBJ2-7	CKVAGGYEQYF	TGCAAGGTAGCGGGAGGGTACGAGCAGTACTTC
NA	TRBD2	TRBV7-9	TRBJ2-1	CASSSIAGYLYNEQFF	TGTGCCAGCAGCTCCATAGCGGGTTACCTTTACAATGAGCAGTTCTTC
NA	TRBD1	TRBV7-8	TRBJ1-1	CASSSVPLQGVVAFF	TGTGCCAGCAGCTCCGTACCGCTACAGGGGGTTGTGGCTTTCTTT
NA	NA	TRBV4-2	TRBJ2-5	CASSQRSRGSETQYF	TGTGCCAGCAGCCAACGGAGCAGGGGCTCGGAGACCCAGTACTTC
NA	TRBD2	TRBV19	TRBJ2-7	CASSIGLAGSNEQYF	TGTGCCAGTAGTATAGGACTAGCGGGATCCAACGAGCAGTACTTC
few	NA	TRBV12-3/TRBV12-4	TRBJ1-3	CASTLLDRNTIYF	TGTGCCAGCACTCTACTTGACAGAAACACCATATATTTT
few	TRBD1	TRBV6-6	TRBJ1-2	CASSSDRESF	TGTGCCAGCAGCAGCGACAGGGAATCCTTC
NA	NA	TRBV13	TRBJ1-4	CASSLNQGYGNEKLFF	TGTGCCAGCAGCCTCAACCAGGGATACGGTAATGAAAAACTGTTTTTT
once	TRBD2	TRBV28	TRBJ2-1	CASSSVPGTSGRAYNEQFF	TGTGCCAGCAGTTCAGTTCCCGGGACTAGCGGGAGGGCCTACAATGAGCAGTTCTTC
NA	NA	TRBV5-6	TRBJ1-1	CASSLGPGGGAFF	TGTGCCAGCAGCTTGGGGCCGGGAGGGGGAGCTTTCTTT
NA	TRBD1	TRBV29-1	TRBJ2-7	CSVANRGSYEQYF	TGCAGCGTTGCCAACAGGGGGTCCTACGAGCAGTACTTC
NA	TRBD1	TRBV30	TRBJ2-1	CAWSAKTGAGGPNEQFF	TGTGCCTGGAGTGCCAAAACAGGGGCGGGCGGGCCCAATGAGCAGTTCTTC
NA	NA	TRBV5-1	TRBJ2-5	CASSYIKRQETQYF	TGCGCCAGCAGCTATATTAAGCGTCAAGAGACCCAGTACTTC
NA	NA	TRBV6-5	TRBJ2-7	CASSLGYSAYEQYF	TGTGCCAGCAGCCTCGGGTATTCGGCTTACGAGCAGTACTTC
NA	TRBD1	TRBV18	TRBJ2-5	CASSPGQVQETQYF	TGTGCCAGCTCACCGGGACAGGTCCAAGAGACCCAGTACTTC
NA	NA	TRBV27	TRBJ2-1	CASSLWEADEQFF	TGTGCCAGCAGTTTATGGGAGGCGGATGAGCAGTTCTTC
NA	TRBD2	TRBV11-2	TRBJ2-5	CASSLSLAGWETQYF	TGTGCCAGCAGCTTAAGCCTAGCGGGATGGGAGACCCAGTACTTC
NA	TRBD2	TRBV6-2/TRBV6-3	TRBJ2-5	CASSYKAGRDQETQYF	TGTGCCAGCAGTTACAAGGCAGGGAGGGACCAAGAGACCCAGTACTTC
NA	NA	TRBV5-1	TRBJ1-4	CASSSNRQSANEKLFF	TGCGCCAGCAGCTCCAACCGACAGTCCGCTAATGAAAAACTGTTTTTT
NA	TRBD2	TRBV9	TRBJ2-3	CASSVEGLAPDTQYF	TGTGCCAGCAGCGTAGAGGGACTAGCGCCAGATACGCAGTATTTT
NA	TRBD2	TRBV2	TRBJ2-7	CASHRLADEQYF	TGTGCCAGCCACCGACTAGCCGACGAGCAGTACTTC
NA	NA	TRBV20-1	TRBJ2-5	CSASPLYFQETQYF	TGCAGTGCTAGTCCCTTATACTTTCAAGAGACCCAGTACTTC
NA	NA	TRBV4-3	TRBJ1-5	CASSLQQGQPQHF	TGCGCCAGCAGCCTTCAACAGGGTCAGCCCCAGCATTTT
NA	TRBD1	TRBV27	TRBJ2-3	CASSSLSGTGGTDTQYF	TGTGCCAGCAGTTCCCTCTCCGGGACAGGGGGCACAGATACGCAGTATTTT
NA	NA	TRBV12-3/TRBV12-4	TRBJ2-1	CASSFGGNEQFF	TGTGCCAGCAGTTTTGGGGGGAATGAGCAGTTCTTC
NA	NA	TRBV30	TRBJ1-1	CAWKRDSFMNTEAFF	TGTGCCTGGAAACGGGACTCTTTTATGAACACTGAAGCTTTCTTT
NA	NA	TRBV11-3	TRBJ1-1	CASSLAEDTEAFF	TGTGCCAGCAGCTTAGCGGAGGACACTGAAGCTTTCTTT
NA	TRBD1	TRBV10-3	TRBJ2-1	CAISESTGIYNEQFF	TGTGCCATCAGTGAGTCGACAGGGATCTACAATGAGCAGTTCTTC
few	NA	TRBV6-6	TRBJ2-7	CASSYSAASSYEQYF	TGTGCCAGCAGTTATTCAGCGGCCTCTTCCTACGAGCAGTACTTC
NA	NA	TRBV5-1	TRBJ2-7	CASTPAGISSYEQYF	TGCGCCAGCACTCCGGCGGGGATCAGCTCCTACGAGCAGTACTTC
NA	NA	TRBV7-2	TRBJ1-6	CASSSRQKDSNTSPLHF	TGTGCCAGCAGCTCGCGGCAAAAGGACAGTAATACTTCACCCCTCCACTTT
NA	TRBD1	TRBV6-6	TRBJ2-7	CASTDRGHTGAYEQYF	TGTGCCAGCACCGACAGGGGACATACAGGAGCCTACGAGCAGTACTTC
few	NA	TRBV5-1	TRBJ1-4	CASSLGQRGEKLFF	TGCGCCAGCAGCTTGGGTCAGAGAGGTGAAAAACTGTTTTTT
NA	TRBD1	TRBV18	TRBJ2-1	CASSPPVGAGGWNEQFF	TGTGCCAGCTCACCACCGGTTGGGGCAGGGGGTTGGAATGAGCAGTTCTTC
NA	NA	TRBV27	TRBJ1-1	CASSFKGGTEAFF	TGTGCCAGCAGTTTCAAGGGCGGGACTGAAGCTTTCTTT
few	NA	TRBV19	TRBJ2-2	CASSIPGSTGELFF	TGTGCCAGTAGTATCCCCGGGAGCACCGGGGAGCTGTTTTTT
NA	TRBD1	TRBV4-2	TRBJ1-2	CASSRGLGQYYGYTF	TGTGCCAGCAGCCGCGGCTTGGGACAGTACTATGGCTACACCTTC
NA	TRBD1	TRBV7-2	TRBJ1-4	CASSHGDRASGLGKLFF	TGTGCCAGCAGCCATGGAGACAGGGCCTCGGGCTTAGGAAAACTGTTTTTT
NA	NA	TRBV19	TRBJ1-3	CASSRDSGNTIYF	TGTGCCAGTTCCCGGGACTCTGGAAACACCATATATTTT